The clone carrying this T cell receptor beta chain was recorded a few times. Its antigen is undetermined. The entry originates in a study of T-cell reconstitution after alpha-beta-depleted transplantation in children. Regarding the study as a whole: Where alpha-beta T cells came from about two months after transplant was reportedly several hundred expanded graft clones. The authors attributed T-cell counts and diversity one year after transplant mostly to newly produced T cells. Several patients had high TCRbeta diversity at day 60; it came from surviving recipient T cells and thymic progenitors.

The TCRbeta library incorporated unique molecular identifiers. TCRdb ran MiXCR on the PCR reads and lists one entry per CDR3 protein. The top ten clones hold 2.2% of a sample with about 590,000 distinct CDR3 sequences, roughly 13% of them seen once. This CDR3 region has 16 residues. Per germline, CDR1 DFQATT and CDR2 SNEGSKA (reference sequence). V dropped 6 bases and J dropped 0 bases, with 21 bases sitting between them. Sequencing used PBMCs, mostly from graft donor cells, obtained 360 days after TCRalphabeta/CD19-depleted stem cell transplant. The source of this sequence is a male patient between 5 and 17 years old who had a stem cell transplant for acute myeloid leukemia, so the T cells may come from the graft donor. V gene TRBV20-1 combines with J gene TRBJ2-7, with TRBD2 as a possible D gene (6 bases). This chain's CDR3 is CSARGSVGGYSYEQYF. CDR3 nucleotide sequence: TGCAGTGCCCGCGGATCCGTCGGGGGATACTCCTACGAGCAGTACTTC.